One sample yielded the 17 T cell receptor beta chains listed below, sequenced in a study of T cell responses to AZD1222 COVID-19 vaccine. TCRdb's table, derived via immunoSEQ multiplex PCR, lists solely in-frame clones and lacks some. The sample includes 90,000 to 150,000 clones, 86% seen only once; the top ten take about 2.9%. The specimen comprised peripheral blood, sampled 28 days after the second AZD1222 dose. The receptor source for this set is an adult who received the AZD1222 COVID-19 vaccine.

This clone was seen once. The V call is TRBV28, the J call TRBJ1-5, with unresolved D. CDR1 and CDR2 from the germline V gene are MDHEN and SYDVKM. The CDR3 is 11 amino acids. With 6 bases removed from V and 14 bases from J, the gap between germline ends came to 14 bases. The CDR3 sequence is CASSLRSEEHF. CDR3 nucleotide sequence: TGTGCCAGCAGCCTTAGGAGCGAAGAGCATTTT.

The V call is TRBV6-5, the J call TRBJ2-3; tentatively, D is TRBD2 (6 bases). V was shortened by 5 bases and J by 8 bases, with 8 bases between the two germline ends. CDR3 size: 11 residues. Germline values: CDR1 MNHEY, CDR2 SVGAGI. CDR3 loop: CASSPGGTQYF. DNA of the CDR3: TGTGCCAGCAGTCCCGGGGGTACGCAGTATTTT.

The chain links TRBV18 to TRBJ2-5; D could derive from TRBD1 or TRBD2 (6 bases each). Trimming cost V 5 bases and J 9 bases, with 19 bases left between them. This CDR3 has 14 amino acids. CDR1 and CDR2 (germline): KGHSH, LQKENI. Written as DNA, the CDR3 is TGTGCCAGCTCAAATTCGGGGGCCCACCTCCCCCAGTACTTC. This translates into CASSNSGAHLPQYF.

The chain has TRBV7-3 and TRBJ2-7; D unclear. Per germline, CDR1 SGHTA and CDR2 FQGTGA. V shed 4 bases and J shed 2 bases, with 9 bases lying between them. This CDR3 region has 13 residues. Here the CDR3 reads CASSSQSTYEQYF. CDR3 nucleotide sequence: TGTGCCAGCAGCTCCCAGTCGACCTACGAGCAGTACTTC.

The J gene is TRBJ1-1, the V gene TRBV4-3; D might be TRBD1 (5 bases). This CDR3 contains 15 residues. Trimming removed 3 bases from V and 0 bases from J, with 11 bases in between. The germline V gene has CDR1 LGHNA and CDR2 YSLEER. The CDR3 loop reads CASSQYWGLNTEAFF. The DNA for the CDR3 is TGCGCCAGCAGCCAGTATTGGGGCCTGAACACTGAAGCTTTCTTT.

The rearrangement links TRBV7-2 to TRBJ2-3; 9 bases fit TRBD1. The germline gives CDR1 SGHTA, CDR2 FQGNSA. Germline trimming cut 6 bases from V and 1 base from J; bases unmatched to any gene: 14. The CDR3 has 18 amino acids. CDR3 sequence: CASRPATGGVRGTDTQYF. The CDR3, as DNA: TGTGCCAGCAGACCCGCCACAGGGGGCGTTCGGGGCACAGATACGCAGTATTTT.

The J gene is TRBJ2-4, the V gene TRBV5-1, with TRBD2 as a possible D gene (5 bases). The CDR3 is 15 amino acids. In germline, CDR1 is SGHRS, CDR2 YFSETQ. V lost 5 bases to trimming and J lost 0 bases, with 12 bases between them. The DNA of the CDR3 is TGCGCCAGCAGAGAGGGCCCGATAGCCAAAAACATTCAGTACTTC. Protein: CASREGPIAKNIQYF.

This clone occurred a few times. The genes are TRBV27 and TRBJ2-5; either TRBD1 or TRBD2 may fit D (5 bases each). The CDR3 extends over 15 amino acids. Germline lookup yields CDR1 MNHEY and CDR2 SMNVEV (reference sequence). V lost 4 bases and J 2 bases, leaving 14 bases between the germline ends. The CDR3 loop reads CASSWNGAVQETQYF. CDR3 DNA: TGTGCCAGCAGTTGGAACGGGGCGGTACAAGAGACCCAGTACTTC.

The chain recombines TRBV10-3 with TRBJ1-2; D unresolved. Per the germline V gene, CDR1 is ENHRY and CDR2 is SYGVKD. CDR3 size: 15 residues. V lost 2 bases, J lost 0 bases, and 10 bases lay in between. In DNA form, the CDR3 reads TGTGCCATCAGTGAGATGGGAAGTTCTAACTATGGCTACACCTTC. Translating gives CAISEMGSSNYGYTF.

This chain uses TRBV20-1 with TRBJ1-1; no clear D. The CDR3 extends over 11 amino acids. Germline CDR1 reads DFQATT; CDR2 reads SNEGSKA (reference sequence). Trimming took off 6 bases at V and 0 bases at J, with 5 bases between the two ends. The CDR3 loop reads CSAPLNTEAFF. The CDR3, as DNA: TGCAGTGCCCCTCTGAACACTGAAGCTTTCTTT.

The rearrangement links TRBV6-5 to TRBJ1-1; a possible D gene is TRBD1 (5 bases). Germline assignment: CDR1 MNHEY and CDR2 SVGAGI. V lost 4 bases to trimming and J lost 2 bases, with 14 bases between them. The length of the CDR3 is 15 residues. The CDR3 reads CASSSFPGINTEAFF. The CDR3 DNA is TGTGCCAGCAGTTCGTTCCCAGGGATAAACACTGAAGCTTTCTTT.

The gene calls are TRBV6-5 and TRBJ1-1; 10 bases agree with TRBD1. The CDR3 totals 15 residues. The junction had 8 bases not matched to a gene; V was cut back by 5 bases and J by 5 bases. Germline CDR1 is MNHEY and CDR2 is SVGAGI. The CDR3 sequence: CASSPSGQGNTEAFF. Here the CDR3 DNA reads TGTGCCAGCAGTCCTTCGGGACAGGGGAATACTGAAGCTTTCTTT.

This clone was seen a few times. V and J are TRBV5-1 and TRBJ2-3, with 9 bases that match TRBD2. The CDR3 covers 15 residues. Trimming took 4 bases from V and 6 from J; bases not matched to a gene: 9. Germline loops: CDR1 SGHRS, CDR2 YFSETQ. CDR3 nucleotide sequence: TGCGCCAGCAGCACCACTAGCGGGTCATCGGATACGCAGTATTTT. Translated: CASSTTSGSSDTQYF. The complete variable domain, with remaining parts taken from reference TRBV5-1 and TRBJ2-3, reads KAGVTQTPRYLIKTRGQQVTLSCSPISGHRSVSWYQQTPGQGLQFLFEYFSETQRNKGNFPGRFSGRQFSNSRSEMNVSTLELGDSALYLCASSTTSGSSDTQYFGPGTRLTVL.

This chain uses TRBV6-2 or TRBV6-3 with TRBJ2-7; D remains ambiguous. Deletions cut 6 bases from V and 3 bases from J, with 12 bases between. Germline CDR1 MNHEY, CDR2 SVGEGT. The CDR3 spans 13 residues. In DNA form, the CDR3 reads TGTGCCAGCAGCTTCGGGCTGGTCTACGAGCAGTACTTC. It codes for CASSFGLVYEQYF.

This chain links TRBV7-9 with TRBJ2-1; 11 positions agree with TRBD2. V dropped 5 bases and J dropped 12; count of bases not matched to a gene: 18. The CDR3 totals 17 residues. Looked up from germline, CDR1 is SEHNR and CDR2 is FQNEAQ (reference sequence). CDR3 residues: CASSQQPGLADLGGQFF. As DNA, the CDR3 is TGTGCCAGCAGCCAACAACCGGGACTAGCGGATCTAGGCGGGCAGTTCTTC.

The rearrangement uses TRBV29-1 and TRBJ2-7; 8 bases fit TRBD2. Germline lookup yields CDR1 SQVTM and CDR2 ANQGSEA. J gave up 6 bases and V 6 bases, and 13 bases lay outside the gene matches. This CDR3 comprises 14 residues. The CDR3 coding sequence is TGCAGCGTGCGACCGGGACTAGGGGCGTCCGAGCAGTACTTC. Protein sequence: CSVRPGLGASEQYF.

In its sample, this clone was seen once. The genes are TRBV9 and TRBJ1-1; a weak D match, TRBD1 (6 bases). The germline V and J ends were trimmed by 2 bases and 1 base, with 9 bases remaining between them. The CDR3 spans 14 residues. Germline V gene sequence: CDR1 SGDLS, CDR2 YYNGEE. For the CDR3, the DNA is TGTGCCAGCAGCGTCGGGACACAGAACACTGAAGCTTTCTTT. It translates to CASSVGTQNTEAFF. The complete variable domain, with remaining parts taken from reference TRBV9 and TRBJ1-1, reads DSGVTQTPKHLITATGQRVTLRCSPRSGDLSVYWYQQSLDQGLQFLIQYYNGEERAKGNILERFSAQQFPDLHSELNLSSLELGDSALYFCASSVGTQNTEAFFGQGTRLTVV.